The 16 T cell receptor beta chains below were found in one sample sequenced in a study of T-cell memory formation after mild COVID-19. TCRdb re-called the 5' RACE reads with MiXCR, one entry per CDR3 protein. This sample has approximately 350,000 distinct CDR3 sequences, with approximately 29% found just once. Sequencing used PBMCs or a T cell subset sorted from them (not recorded which). These receptors originate from an adult woman who had mild COVID-19 (a few samples of this study predate the infection). Cell type and time point are not known.

This chain joins TRBV19 and TRBJ2-1, with D possibly matching TRBD2 (7 bases). Germline V gene data show CDR1 as LNHDA and CDR2 as SQIVND (reference sequence). This CDR3 region has 13 residues. The V and J ends lost 5 bases and 6 bases respectively, with 11 bases between them. CDR3 amino acids: CASSWGGANEQFF. The CDR3 DNA follows: TGTGCCAGTAGTTGGGGGGGGGCCAATGAGCAGTTCTTC.

This clonotype was picked up a small number of times. The chain links TRBV5-1 to TRBJ2-1, with 8 bases identical to TRBD1. This CDR3 has 16 amino acids. J gave up 0 bases and V 5 bases, and 7 bases lay outside the gene matches. Germline CDR1 is SGHRS and CDR2 is YFSETQ. CDR3: CASSWDRSSSYNEQFF. The CDR3 nucleotides are TGCGCCAGCAGTTGGGACAGGTCGAGCTCCTACAATGAGCAGTTCTTC.

This clonotype was seen more than once but under ten times. The V and J genes are TRBV12-3 or TRBV12-4 and TRBJ2-3, with 10 bases fitting TRBD2. This CDR3 contains 14 residues. After removal of 5 bases from V and 4 bases from J, the junction contained 3 bases not matched to a gene. This chain's CDR3 is CASSRSGRSDTQYF. For the CDR3, the DNA is TGTGCCAGCAGTCGTAGCGGGAGGTCAGATACGCAGTATTTT.

This clonotype was seen more than once but under ten times. This chain connects TRBV7-9 to TRBJ1-1; D not resolved. This CDR3 contains 11 residues. From germline, CDR1 is SEHNR and CDR2 FQNEAQ (reference sequence). Trimming pared 5 bases from V and 3 bases from J, leaving 4 bases between. CDR3 residues: CASSADTEAFF. The CDR3 DNA sequence: TGTGCCAGCAGCGCGGACACTGAAGCTTTCTTT.

This clonotype was seen a handful of times. V is TRBV6-1 and J is TRBJ2-7, with 9 positions matching TRBD1. From germline, CDR1 is MNHNS and CDR2 SASEGT. Germline trimming cut 0 bases from V and 6 bases from J; bases unmatched to any gene: 3. The CDR3 contains 14 residues. In DNA, the CDR3 is TGTGCCAGCAGTGAAGCAGGGACAGGGAGCGAGCAGTACTTC. Protein product: CASSEAGTGSEQYF.

The table lists this clonotype with a few counts. The rearrangement uses TRBV20-1 and TRBJ2-2; D not certain. V lost 3 bases and J 3 bases, leaving 20 bases between the germline ends. The CDR3 loop spans 17 amino acids. The germline V gene encodes CDR1 DFQATT and CDR2 SNEGSKA (reference sequence). CDR3 sequence reads: CSARDSGQPWDTGELFF. Written as DNA, the CDR3 is TGCAGTGCTAGGGATTCAGGCCAGCCATGGGACACCGGGGAGCTGTTTTTT.

The table lists this clonotype with a few counts. This rearrangement joins TRBV9 to TRBJ2-3; 12 positions agree with TRBD2. The CDR3 is made up of 18 amino acids. The germline gives CDR1 SGDLS, CDR2 YYNGEE. The V segment lost 3 bases and the J segment 1 base; nucleotides outside the gene matches: 9. The CDR3 sequence: CASSASGTSGFRTDTQYF. In DNA, the CDR3 is TGTGCCAGCAGCGCCTCCGGGACTAGCGGGTTCCGCACAGATACGCAGTATTTT.

A single count supports this clonotype. The chain links TRBV20-1 to TRBJ2-7; 10 bases fit TRBD2. This CDR3 contains 14 residues. CDR1 and CDR2 (germline): DFQATT, SNEGSKA (reference sequence). The J segment lost 2 bases and the V segment lost 5 bases, leaving 6 bases of the junction unmatched. Here the CDR3 DNA reads TGCAGTGCTGATTCGGGACTAGCGCCCTACGAGCAGTACTTC. It encodes CSADSGLAPYEQYF.

The chain combines TRBV12-3 or TRBV12-4 with TRBJ1-5; tentatively, D is TRBD1 (5 bases). With 5 bases removed from V and 7 bases from J, the gap between germline ends came to 24 bases. The CDR3 is 17 residues long. The CDR3 nucleotides are TGTGCCAGCAGTGGGGGAAGTCCCGAGGGCCCATACCAGCCCCAGCATTTT. Translation: CASSGGSPEGPYQPQHF.

This sequence joins TRBV5-1 and TRBJ2-7; D is perhaps TRBD1 (5 bases). The V end lost 0 bases, the J end lost 3 bases, and 13 bases lay between the germline ends. Germline lookup yields CDR1 SGHRS and CDR2 YFSETQ. The CDR3 has 15 amino acids. This CDR3 reads CASSLEGNAYYEQYF. The CDR3 bases are TGCGCCAGCAGCTTGGAGGGGAACGCGTACTACGAGCAGTACTTC.

The chain has TRBV2 and TRBJ2-7; D possibly corresponds to TRBD1 (5 bases). The CDR3 is made up of 13 amino acids. Trimming stripped 11 bases from V and 3 bases from J, with 17 bases between. Germline V CDR1 and CDR2: SNHLY, FYNNEI. CDR3 region: CACGAGKDYEQYF. CDR3 bases: TGTGCCTGTGGGGCAGGGAAGGACTACGAGCAGTACTTC.

This clonotype appeared a few times. The chain has TRBV4-2 and TRBJ2-5, with 9 bases matching TRBD2. With 3 bases clipped from V and 3 bases from J, the junction kept 5 bases outside the gene matches. The CDR3 is 15 amino acids. Looked up from germline, CDR1 is LGHNA and CDR2 is YNFKEQ. In DNA, the CDR3 is TGTGCCAGCAGCCATCGACTAGCGGTAAAAGAGACCCAGTACTTC. Its translation: CASSHRLAVKETQYF.

The gene calls are TRBV4-1 and TRBJ2-2; D is perhaps TRBD1 or TRBD2 (5 bases each). Trimming took off 2 bases at V and 4 bases at J, with 14 bases between the two ends. Germline loops: CDR1 MGHRA, CDR2 YSYEKL. The CDR3 contains 16 residues. The CDR3 region is CASSQWAGSSTGELFF. The DNA for the CDR3 is TGCGCCAGCAGCCAATGGGCAGGGAGTAGCACCGGGGAGCTGTTTTTT.

V usage is TRBV7-6 and J usage is TRBJ2-3; 9 bases align to TRBD2. The CDR3 length is 16 residues. The germline V gene has CDR1 SGHVS and CDR2 FNYEAQ. V was clipped by 7 bases and J by 4 bases; unmatched bases: 12. The CDR3 DNA sequence: TGTGCCAGCACCAGGGAGGCGGGAGGGCCATCAGATACGCAGTATTTT. Residues: CASTREAGGPSDTQYF. The whole variable domain, remainder taken from reference TRBV7-6 and TRBJ2-3, is GAGVSQSPRYKVTKRGQDVALRCDPISGHVSLYWYRQALGQGPEFLTYFNYEAQQDKSGLPNDRFSAERPEGSISTLTIQRTEQRDSAMYRCASTREAGGPSDTQYFGPGTRLTVL.

CDR3 amino acids: CSARGPSGVLSEQFF. CDR3 sequence (DNA): TGCAGTGCTAGAGGGCCTAGCGGGGTCCTCAGTGAGCAGTTCTTC. The J gene is TRBJ2-1, the V gene TRBV20-1; TRBD2 matches at 9 bases. From germline, CDR1 is DFQATT and CDR2 SNEGSKA (reference sequence). The CDR3 is 15 residues long. J lost 9 bases, V lost 1 base, and 10 bases had no gene match.

This clonotype was seen a handful of times. The rearrangement joins TRBV20-1 to TRBJ2-3; D is possibly TRBD2 (5 bases). The germline V and J ends were trimmed by 0 bases and 2 bases, with 18 bases remaining between them. The V gene's germline CDR1 is DFQATT and CDR2 SNEGSKA (reference sequence). The CDR3 consists of 17 residues. The CDR3 region is CSARDPTTSSFTDTQYF. The CDR3 nucleotides are TGCAGTGCTAGAGACCCGACTACCTCCTCCTTCACAGATACGCAGTATTTT.